This paragraph reports one TCR beta chain. Its antigen is as yet unknown. This sample was taken from a study of OX40 agonist ivuxolimab in advanced cancers. Looking at the study overall: Cohort: around 83% men, mean age approximately 66, aged roughly 23 to 79.

The CDR3 runs to 14 residues. V trimming: 0 bases; J trimming: 5 bases; junction bases outside the gene matches: 4. Germline V gene lookup returns CDR1 GTSNPN and CDR2 SVGIG (reference sequence). The table came from immunoSEQ multiplex PCR; TCRdb's copy has only in-frame clones and leaves some out. The sample holds 70,000 to 100,000 clones, 90% seen once. Blood samples were obtained at baseline, cycle 4 day 1, and cycle 7 day 1. Study-wide points: More expanded clones were found, on average, in CD8+ than in CD4+ T cells. Among the lowest peripheral clonal expansion occurred in 0.1-3.0 mg/kg partial responders.

The source is an adult with an advanced solid tumor such as melanoma, head and neck, liver or kidney cancer. The V and J genes are TRBV30 and TRBJ2-1, with 7 positions matching TRBD2. The sequencing used CD4+ or CD8+ T cells sorted from blood, collected in a trial of the OX40 agonist ivuxolimab. This chain's CDR3 is CAWSVGRGDNEQFF. CDR3 DNA: TGTGCCTGGAGTGTAGGTCGGGGGGACAATGAGCAGTTCTTC.